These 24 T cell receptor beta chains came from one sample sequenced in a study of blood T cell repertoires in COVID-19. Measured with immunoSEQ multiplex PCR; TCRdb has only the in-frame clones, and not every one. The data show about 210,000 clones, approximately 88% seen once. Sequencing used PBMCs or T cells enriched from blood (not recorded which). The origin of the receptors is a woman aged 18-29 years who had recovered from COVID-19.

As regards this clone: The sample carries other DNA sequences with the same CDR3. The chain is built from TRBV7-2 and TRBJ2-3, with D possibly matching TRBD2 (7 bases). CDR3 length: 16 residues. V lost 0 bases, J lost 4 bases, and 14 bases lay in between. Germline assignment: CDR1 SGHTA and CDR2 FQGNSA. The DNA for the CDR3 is TGTGCCAGCAGCTTAGCTCTAAGAGGGGGGGCAGATACGCAGTATTTT. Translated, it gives CASSLALRGGADTQYF.

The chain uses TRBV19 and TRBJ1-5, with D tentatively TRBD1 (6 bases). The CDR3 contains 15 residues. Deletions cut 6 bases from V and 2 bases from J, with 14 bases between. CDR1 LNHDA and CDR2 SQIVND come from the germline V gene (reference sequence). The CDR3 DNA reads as TGTGCCAGTAGGCCTCGGGGGGGCGGCAATCAGCCCCAGCATTTT. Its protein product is CASRPRGGGNQPQHF.

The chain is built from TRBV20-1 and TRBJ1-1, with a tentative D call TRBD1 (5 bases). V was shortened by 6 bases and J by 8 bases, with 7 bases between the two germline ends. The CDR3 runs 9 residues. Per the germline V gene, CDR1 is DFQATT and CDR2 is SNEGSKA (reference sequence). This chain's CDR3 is CSARQEAFF. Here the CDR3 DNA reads TGCAGTGCCAGACAGGAAGCTTTCTTT.

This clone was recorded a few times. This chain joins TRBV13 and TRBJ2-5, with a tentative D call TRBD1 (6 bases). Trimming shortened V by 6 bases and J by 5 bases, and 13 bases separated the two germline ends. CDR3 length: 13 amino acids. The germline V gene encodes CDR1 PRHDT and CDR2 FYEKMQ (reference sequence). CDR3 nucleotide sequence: TGTGCCAGCAGTATCGGACAGTCGGAGACCCAGTACTTC. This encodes CASSIGQSETQYF.

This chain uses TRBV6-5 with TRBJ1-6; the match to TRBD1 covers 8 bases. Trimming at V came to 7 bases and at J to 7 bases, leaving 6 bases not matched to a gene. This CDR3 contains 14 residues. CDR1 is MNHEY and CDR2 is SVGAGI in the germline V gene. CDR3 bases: TGTGCCAGCACCAGGGACAGGAGGAATTCACCCCTCCACTTT. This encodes CASTRDRRNSPLHF.

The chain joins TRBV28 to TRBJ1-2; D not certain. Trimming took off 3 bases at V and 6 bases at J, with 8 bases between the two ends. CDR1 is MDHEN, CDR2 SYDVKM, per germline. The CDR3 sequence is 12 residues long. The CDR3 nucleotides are TGTGCCAGCAGTTTTTCCGGGAATGGCTACACCTTC. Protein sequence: CASSFSGNGYTF.

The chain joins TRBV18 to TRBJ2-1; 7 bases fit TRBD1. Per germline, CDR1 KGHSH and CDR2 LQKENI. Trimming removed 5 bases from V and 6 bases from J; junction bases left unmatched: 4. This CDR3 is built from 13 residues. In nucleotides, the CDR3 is TGTGCCAGCTCAGAGACAGGGCCCAATGAGCAGTTCTTC. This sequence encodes CASSETGPNEQFF.

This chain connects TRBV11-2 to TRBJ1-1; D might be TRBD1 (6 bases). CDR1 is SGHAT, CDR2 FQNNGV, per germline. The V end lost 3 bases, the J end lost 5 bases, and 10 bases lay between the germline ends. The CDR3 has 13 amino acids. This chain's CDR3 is CASSFEGGTEAFF. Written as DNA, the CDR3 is TGTGCCAGCAGCTTTGAGGGGGGGACTGAAGCTTTCTTT.

The CDR3 sequence: CASSLDSLAGGAENEQFF. The DNA of the CDR3 is TGTGCCAGCAGCTTAGACTCCCTAGCGGGGGGGGCTGAGAATGAGCAGTTCTTC. This chain uses TRBV7-2 with TRBJ2-1; TRBD2 matches 12 bases. J gave up 7 bases and V 1 base, and 11 bases lay outside the gene matches. Germline values: CDR1 SGHTA, CDR2 FQGNSA. The length of the CDR3 is 18 residues.

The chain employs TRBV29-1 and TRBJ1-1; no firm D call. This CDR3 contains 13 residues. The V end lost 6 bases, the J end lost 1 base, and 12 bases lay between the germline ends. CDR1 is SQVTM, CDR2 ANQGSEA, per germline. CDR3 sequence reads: CSVGGLGNTEAFF. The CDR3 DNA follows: TGCAGCGTCGGAGGTCTGGGGAACACTGAAGCTTTCTTT.

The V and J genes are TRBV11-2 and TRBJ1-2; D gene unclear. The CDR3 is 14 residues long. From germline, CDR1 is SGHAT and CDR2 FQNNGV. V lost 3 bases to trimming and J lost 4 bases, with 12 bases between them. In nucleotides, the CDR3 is TGTGCCAGCAGCTTCGTAGGAGAAGCCTATGGCTACACCTTC. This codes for CASSFVGEAYGYTF.

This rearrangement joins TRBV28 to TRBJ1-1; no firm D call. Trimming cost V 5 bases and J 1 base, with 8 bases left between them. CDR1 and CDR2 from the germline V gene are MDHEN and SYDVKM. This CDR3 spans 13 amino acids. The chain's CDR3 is CASSGPKNTEAFF. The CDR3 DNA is TGTGCCAGCAGTGGGCCGAAGAACACTGAAGCTTTCTTT.

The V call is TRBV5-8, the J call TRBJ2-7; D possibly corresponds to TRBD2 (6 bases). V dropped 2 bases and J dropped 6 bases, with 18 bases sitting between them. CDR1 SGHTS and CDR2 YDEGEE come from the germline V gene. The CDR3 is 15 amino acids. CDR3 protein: CASSFTAGRSLEQYF. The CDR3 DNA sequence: TGTGCCAGCAGCTTTACCGCGGGACGGTCACTCGAGCAGTACTTC.

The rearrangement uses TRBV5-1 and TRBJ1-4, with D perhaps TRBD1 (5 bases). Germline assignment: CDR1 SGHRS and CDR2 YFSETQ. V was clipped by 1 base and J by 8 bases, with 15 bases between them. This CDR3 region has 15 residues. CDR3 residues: CASSLSAGGSEKLFF. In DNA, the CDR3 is TGCGCCAGCAGCTTGTCGGCTGGGGGGAGCGAAAAACTGTTTTTT.

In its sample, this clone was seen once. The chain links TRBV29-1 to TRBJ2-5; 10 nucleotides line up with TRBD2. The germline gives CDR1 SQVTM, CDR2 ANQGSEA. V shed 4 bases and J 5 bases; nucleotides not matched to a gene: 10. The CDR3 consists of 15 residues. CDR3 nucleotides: TGCAGCGTTGGGTCTAGCGGGGGATTGGGGGAGACCCAGTACTTC. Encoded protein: CSVGSSGGLGETQYF. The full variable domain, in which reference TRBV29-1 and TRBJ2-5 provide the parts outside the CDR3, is SAVISQKPSRDICQRGTSLTIQCQVDSQVTMMFWYRQQPGQSLTLIATANQGSEATYESGFVIDKFPISRPNLTFSTLTVSNMSPEDSSIYLCSVGSSGGLGETQYFGPGTRLLVL.

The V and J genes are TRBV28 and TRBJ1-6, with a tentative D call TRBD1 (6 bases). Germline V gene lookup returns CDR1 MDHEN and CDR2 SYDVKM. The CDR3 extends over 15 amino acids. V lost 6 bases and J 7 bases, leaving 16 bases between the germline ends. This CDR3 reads CASSPVRGGNSPLHF. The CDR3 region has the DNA TGTGCCAGCAGCCCGGTCAGGGGCGGGAATTCACCCCTCCACTTT.

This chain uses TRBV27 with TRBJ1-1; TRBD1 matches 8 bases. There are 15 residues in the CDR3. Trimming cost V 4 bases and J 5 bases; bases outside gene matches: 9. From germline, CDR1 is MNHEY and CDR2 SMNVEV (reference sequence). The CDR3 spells CASSSRTGGSTEAFF. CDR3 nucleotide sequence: TGTGCCAGCAGTTCCCGAACAGGGGGGAGTACTGAAGCTTTCTTT.

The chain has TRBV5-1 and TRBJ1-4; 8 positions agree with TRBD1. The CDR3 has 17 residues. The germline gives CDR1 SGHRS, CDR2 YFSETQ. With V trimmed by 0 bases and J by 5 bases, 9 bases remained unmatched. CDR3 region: CASSLVPRDRINEKLFF. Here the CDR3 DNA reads TGCGCCAGCAGCTTGGTACCCCGGGACAGGATAAATGAAAAACTGTTTTTT.

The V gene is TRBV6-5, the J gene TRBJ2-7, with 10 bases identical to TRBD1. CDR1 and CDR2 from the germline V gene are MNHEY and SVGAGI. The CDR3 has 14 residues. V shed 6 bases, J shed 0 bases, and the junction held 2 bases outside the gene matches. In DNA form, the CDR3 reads TGTGCCAGCAGGGGGACAGGGGCCTCCTACGAGCAGTACTTC. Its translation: CASRGTGASYEQYF.

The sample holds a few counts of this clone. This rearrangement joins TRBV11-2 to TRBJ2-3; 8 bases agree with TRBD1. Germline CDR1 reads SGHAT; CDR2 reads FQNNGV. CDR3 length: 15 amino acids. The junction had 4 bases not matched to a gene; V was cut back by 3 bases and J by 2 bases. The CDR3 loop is CASSFGQGYTDTQYF. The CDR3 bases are TGTGCCAGCAGCTTCGGACAGGGCTACACAGATACGCAGTATTTT.

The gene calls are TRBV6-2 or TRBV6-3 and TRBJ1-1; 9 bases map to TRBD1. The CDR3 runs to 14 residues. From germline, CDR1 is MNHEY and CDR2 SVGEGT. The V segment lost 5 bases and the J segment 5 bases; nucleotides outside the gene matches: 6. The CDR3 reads CASSGRQGVTEAFF. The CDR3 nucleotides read TGTGCCAGCAGTGGCCGACAGGGGGTGACTGAAGCTTTCTTT.

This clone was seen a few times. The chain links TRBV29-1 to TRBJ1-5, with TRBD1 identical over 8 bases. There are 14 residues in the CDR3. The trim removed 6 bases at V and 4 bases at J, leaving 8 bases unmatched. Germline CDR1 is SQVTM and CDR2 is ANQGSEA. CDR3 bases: TGCAGCGTGGGACCAGGGGGCAGAAATCAGCCCCAGCATTTT. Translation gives CSVGPGGRNQPQHF.

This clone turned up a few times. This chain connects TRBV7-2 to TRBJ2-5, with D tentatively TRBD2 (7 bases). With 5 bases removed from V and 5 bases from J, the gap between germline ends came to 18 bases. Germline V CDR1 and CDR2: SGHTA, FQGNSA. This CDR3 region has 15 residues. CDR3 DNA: TGTGCCAGCAGCCCCCCCCGGGGAGGGGGGGAGACCCAGTACTTC. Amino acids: CASSPPRGGGETQYF.

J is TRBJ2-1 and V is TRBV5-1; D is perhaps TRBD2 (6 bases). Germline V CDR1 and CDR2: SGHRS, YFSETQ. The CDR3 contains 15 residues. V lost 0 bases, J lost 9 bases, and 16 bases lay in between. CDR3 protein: CASSLGTGPGGEQFF. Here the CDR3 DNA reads TGCGCCAGCAGCTTGGGTACGGGGCCCGGGGGTGAGCAGTTCTTC.